This entry describes one TCR beta chain. The antigen is not known. Germline CDR1 is SGHVS and CDR2 is FNYEAQ. Trimming took 5 bases from V and 0 from J, leaving 14 bases between them. CDR3 length: 15 residues. This sample was included in a study of CD8 T cells in ankylosing spondylitis. Findings of the study overall: Enrichment of disease-linked clones was reportedly significant in matched ankylosing spondylitis synovial fluid. Clones linked to disease, bearing a CD8+ phenotype, were relatively rare in peripheral blood. What appeared characteristic of ankylosing spondylitis blood was a TCR beta motif of eight highly homologous variants.

TCRdb re-derived calls from the 5' RACE reads in MiXCR, one entry per CDR3 protein. The sample has about 350,000 distinct CDR3 sequences, 20% to 25% seen once. V gene TRBV7-6 combines with J gene TRBJ2-7; D is undetermined. The TCR comes from a male donor with ankylosing spondylitis or in good health (not recorded which). Sequenced material: blood, either unsorted or a sorted T cell fraction (not recorded which). The CDR3 DNA sequence: TGTGCCAGCAGCCCCTTCACAGCAACCTCCTACGAGCAGTACTTC. Its protein is CASSPFTATSYEQYF.